This is a list of T cell receptor beta chains from one sample in a study of tumor-infiltrating lymphocytes in primary liver carcinoma. TCRdb reprocessed the multiplex PCR reads with MiXCR, giving one entry per CDR3 protein. The table has roughly 330,000 distinct CDR3 sequences, less than 65% seen once. Sequenced input: peripheral blood. These receptors originate from a man aged 40-49 years with primary liver carcinoma and hepatitis B virus infection. Each CDR3 is given without its conserved first and last residue. A D gene is named only where the DNA matches it firmly.

ASSFGLVETRY	TRBV11-2	TRBJ2-5	NA
ASGGLATNTDMQY	TRBV6-1	TRBJ2-3	TRBD2
ASSLGPGTGKLF	TRBV11-2	TRBJ2-2	NA
ASIVPGGNEQY	TRBV6-1	TRBJ2-7	TRBD1
AGSLFLAGVYEQY	TRBV5-6	TRBJ2-7	TRBD2
SVAQSRAVYNEQF	TRBV29-1	TRBJ2-1	NA
ASRGTGVYEQY	TRBV28	TRBJ2-7	TRBD1
ASSGQGARNQPQH	TRBV6-1	TRBJ1-5	TRBD1
SVTIKENTEAF	TRBV29-1	TRBJ1-1	NA
ASSPQADATYYTQY	TRBV4-2	TRBJ2-3	NA
ASSLNPASTDTQY	TRBV11-2	TRBJ2-3	NA
ASSPGGRIINTEAF	TRBV5-5	TRBJ1-1	NA
ASSLEERGGYEQY	TRBV11-2	TRBJ2-7	NA
ASSLMGTSGRVNEQF	TRBV5-8	TRBJ2-1	TRBD2
ASSYGMRQGLINQSHH	TRBV6-2/TRBV6-3	TRBJ1-5	TRBD1
ASSLTQGMVNTEAF	TRBV12-3/TRBV12-4	TRBJ1-1	TRBD1
ASSFKGSEQY	TRBV7-9	TRBJ2-7	NA
ASSLGGLSYNERF	TRBV11-2	TRBJ2-1	NA
SVRGEPRGNTIY	TRBV29-1	TRBJ1-3	NA
ASSPTYRDGQPQH	TRBV6-2/TRBV6-3	TRBJ1-5	NA
ASSLRARDATNTGELF	TRBV5-1	TRBJ2-2	NA
ASSQDGTVGNQPQH	TRBV4-1	TRBJ1-5	TRBD1
ASSLVPLDRGSTEVS	TRBV11-2	TRBJ1-1	TRBD1
NVVAGQETQY	TRBV29-1	TRBJ2-5	NA
ASSGRLAGVPDTQY	TRBV6-1	TRBJ2-3	TRBD2
ASSTRTAYEQY	TRBV5-6	TRBJ2-7	NA
ASKTVSSTDTQY	TRBV6-1	TRBJ2-3	NA
ASTLGPVSSYNEQF	TRBV11-2	TRBJ2-1	NA
ASWDRDQPQH	TRBV28	TRBJ1-5	TRBD1
AISESPGRDTEAF	TRBV10-3	TRBJ1-1	NA
ASMLQGGYEQY	TRBV11-2	TRBJ2-7	TRBD1
ASSEVLGSGRPNEKLF	TRBV6-1	TRBJ1-4	NA
ASSLDRLAGEIGQY	TRBV11-2	TRBJ2-7	TRBD2
ASSFDRLSERELNEQF	TRBV28	TRBJ2-1	TRBD2
ASSLAGTAYEQY	TRBV7-9	TRBJ2-7	NA
AWRGPGRGYGYT	TRBV30	TRBJ1-2	NA
SEGQGRGNELF	TRBV29-1	TRBJ2-1	TRBD1
EPSQGTYPTSGRGIQY	TRBV7-9	TRBJ2-4	TRBD2
ASSFNPGTDTQY	TRBV5-1	TRBJ2-3	NA
SCSPPGTGNTGELF	TRBV11-2	TRBJ2-2	TRBD1